This TCR beta chain was identified in a study of blood T cell repertoires in COVID-19. Study-wide background: The cDNA or gDNA used as material had been derived from T cells, B-cell-depleted T cells, or PBMCs.

Participant-given clinical history determined each cohort assignment. The germline CDR1 and CDR2 sequences are SGHNT and YENEEA. The germline V and J ends were trimmed by 2 bases and 6 bases, with 11 bases remaining between them. The CDR3 consists of 13 residues. Per the study methods: Reference gene primer amplification yielded estimated nucleated cell counts. Sequencing used immunoSEQ multiplex PCR; TCRdb keeps in-frame clones, though not all of them. That table gives V, J and clone size, and the DNA gave D and trimming. The table lists some 460,000 clones, about 85% of them singletons. The origin of this receptor is a woman aged 18-29 years with acute COVID-19. The sequencing input was PBMCs or T cells enriched from blood (not recorded which). The chain combines TRBV11-3 with TRBJ2-7; a possible D gene is TRBD1 (6 bases). CDR3 sequence reads: CASSLSQGREQYF. The CDR3 region has the DNA TGTGCCAGCAGCTTATCACAGGGCCGCGAGCAGTACTTC.